One sample yielded the 30 T cell receptor beta chains listed below, sequenced in a study of blood T cells in healthy people across ages. The authors ran a second PCR of about 6 to 11 cycles using a sample-barcoded 5' primer and a J-beta primer mix. Using its own MiXCR run on the 5' RACE reads, TCRdb lists one record per CDR3 protein. The sample includes hundreds of thousands of distinct CDR3 sequences, around 31% of them seen just once. The material sequenced was blood. The receptors originated from a woman older than 75 in good health.

Concerning this clonotype itself: A much larger clonotype is one base distant, so this may be a read error. This rearrangement joins TRBV20-1 to TRBJ2-1, with unresolved D. The J call may be faulty, since TRBJ2-7 better matches the DNA end. The germline V gene has CDR1 DFQATT and CDR2 SNEGSKA (reference sequence). The length of the CDR3 is 15 residues. The CDR3 sequence is CSARILRVSYNEQYF. The CDR3 DNA follows: TGCAGTGCTAGAATCCTAAGGGTATCCTACAATGAGCAGTACTTC.

There are a few counts of this clonotype. The V gene is TRBV9, the J gene TRBJ2-7; 12 bases line up with TRBD2. V dropped 0 bases and J dropped 7; count of bases not matched to a gene: 14. Germline V gene sequence: CDR1 SGDLS, CDR2 YYNGEE. This CDR3 contains 18 residues. In DNA, the CDR3 is TGTGCCAGCAGCGTAGCCTTCTCTAGCGGGGGGGCCTACAATGAGCAGTACTTC. It encodes CASSVAFSSGGAYNEQYF.

This clonotype was counted many times. The chain couples TRBV2 to TRBJ1-5; perhaps TRBD1 as D (5 bases). Germline assignment: CDR1 SNHLY and CDR2 FYNNEI. This CDR3 contains 14 residues. V dropped 6 bases and J dropped 6 bases, with 15 bases sitting between them. In nucleotides, the CDR3 is TGTGCCAGCAGCTCCTGGGGCGGGGTTCAGCCCCAGCATTTT. Its protein product is CASSSWGGVQPQHF. Supplemented by reference TRBV2 and TRBJ1-5, the full variable domain reads EPEVTQTPSHQVTQMGQEVILRCVPISNHLYFYWYRQILGQKVEFLVSFYNNEISEKSEIFDDQFSVERPDGSNFTLKIRSTKLEDSAMYFCASSSWGGVQPQHFGDGTRLSIL.

This clonotype was counted many times. The CDR3 protein is CASMQGGSQTQYF. CDR3 bases: TGTGCCAGCATGCAGGGAGGGAGCCAGACCCAGTACTTC. The J gene is TRBJ2-5, the V gene TRBV28; 7 nucleotides align to TRBD2. The V gene end was trimmed by 7 bases and the J gene end by 6 bases; junction bases not matched to a gene: 8. CDR1 is MDHEN, CDR2 SYDVKM, per germline. There are 13 residues in the CDR3.

V is TRBV5-1 and J is TRBJ1-4; D is perhaps TRBD1 (5 bases). Germline V gene lookup returns CDR1 SGHRS and CDR2 YFSETQ. Trimming removed 6 bases from V and 4 bases from J, with 13 bases in between. The CDR3 has 14 amino acids. Written as DNA, the CDR3 is TGCGCCAGCAAGCTGGGACTAAATAATGAAAAACTGTTTTTT. This gives the protein CASKLGLNNEKLFF. Combining the CDR3 with reference TRBV5-1 and TRBJ1-4 gives the whole variable domain KAGVTQTPRYLIKTRGQQVTLSCSPISGHRSVSWYQQTPGQGLQFLFEYFSETQRNKGNFPGRFSGRQFSNSRSEMNVSTLELGDSALYLCASKLGLNNEKLFFGSGTQLSVL.

This clonotype showed up many times. This sequence joins TRBV7-2 and TRBJ2-7; possibly TRBD1 for D (5 bases). This CDR3 has 12 amino acids. Per the germline V gene, CDR1 is SGHTA and CDR2 is FQGNSA. The germline V and J ends were trimmed by 5 bases and 5 bases, with 10 bases remaining between them. The CDR3 spells CASSPQGHEQYF. CDR3 nucleotides: TGTGCCAGCAGCCCCCAGGGCCACGAGCAGTACTTC.

The rearrangement uses TRBV6-6 and TRBJ2-2, with a weak D call TRBD1 (5 bases). CDR3 size: 15 residues. Trimming pared 4 bases from V and 0 bases from J, leaving 9 bases between. Germline V CDR1 and CDR2: MNHNY, SVGAGI (reference sequence). The CDR3: CASSWGNSNTGELFF. CDR3 DNA sequence: TGTGCCAGCAGTTGGGGCAACTCGAACACCGGGGAGCTGTTTTTT.

The V and J genes are TRBV14 and TRBJ2-1; TRBD2 matches 8 bases. The CDR3 is made up of 15 amino acids. Germline-derived CDR1 and CDR2 are SGHDN and FVKESK. V lost 9 bases and J lost 6; bases outside the gene matches: 13. CDR3: CASFPGTSRCNEQFF. CDR3 nucleotides: TGTGCCAGTTTCCCTGGGACTAGTCGGTGCAATGAGCAGTTCTTC.

This clonotype was seen at least ten times. This sequence joins TRBV20-1 and TRBJ2-5; D remains unclear. The CDR3 is 15 residues long. The V and J ends lost 5 bases and 0 bases respectively, with 16 bases between them. CDR1 DFQATT and CDR2 SNEGSKA come from the germline V gene (reference sequence). The DNA for the CDR3 is TGCAGTGCTGGAAAGTTCGACGCCGACCAAGAGACCCAGTACTTC. Protein product: CSAGKFDADQETQYF.

The rearrangement links TRBV12-3 or TRBV12-4 to TRBJ2-1, with 11 bases aligning to TRBD2. CDR3 length: 15 amino acids. J gave up 9 bases and V 6 bases, and 10 bases lay outside the gene matches. The CDR3 protein is CASRKTSGDFSEQFF. In nucleotides, the CDR3 is TGTGCCAGCAGAAAGACTAGCGGGGACTTCAGTGAGCAGTTCTTC.

The gene calls are TRBV10-3 and TRBJ2-5, with 8 nucleotides matching TRBD2. Germline values: CDR1 ENHRY, CDR2 SYGVKD. J gave up 11 bases and V 2 bases, and 10 bases lay outside the gene matches. The CDR3 spans 14 residues. The CDR3 coding sequence is TGTGCCATCAGTGAGATCGGGACTAGGAGAGAGCAGTACTTC. Amino acid sequence: CAISEIGTRREQYF.

There are many counts of this clonotype. The chain recombines TRBV18 with TRBJ2-3, with TRBD2 matching 9 bases. The ends lost 8 bases at V and 2 bases at J; junction bases unmatched: 8. This CDR3 has 15 amino acids. CDR1 is KGHSH, CDR2 LQKENI, per germline. The CDR3 loop is CASSPGLANTDTQYF. The CDR3, as DNA: TGTGCCAGCAGCCCGGGACTAGCAAACACAGATACGCAGTATTTT.

V and J are TRBV10-3 and TRBJ2-1; D unclear. TRBJ2-7 explains the end of the DNA better; the J call may be wrong. The CDR3 contains 15 residues. The V gene's germline CDR1 is ENHRY and CDR2 SYGVKD. The DNA for the CDR3 is TGTGCCATCAGTGAAGGCGGCGGACCCTCCTACGAGCAGTACTTC. Its protein product is CAISEGGGPSYEQYF.

This clonotype was found many times. The gene calls are TRBV7-2 and TRBJ2-7; D unresolved. This CDR3 has 12 amino acids. The V gene lost 2 bases and the J gene lost 7 bases, with 9 bases spanning the gap. Looked up from germline, CDR1 is SGHTA and CDR2 is FQGNSA. The DNA of the CDR3 is TGTGCCAGCAGCTTATCTTCCCGGGAGCAGTACTTC. Encoded protein: CASSLSSREQYF.

The chain carries TRBV5-4 and TRBJ2-1, with D possibly matching TRBD1 (6 bases). The germline CDR1 and CDR2 sequences are SGHNT and YYREEE (reference sequence). The V gene lost 2 bases and the J gene lost 9 bases, with 15 bases spanning the gap. The CDR3 sequence is 14 residues long. CDR3 in DNA: TGTGCCAGCAGCTTAGTGAGGGGGAGAGGTGAGCAGTTCTTC. Translation gives CASSLVRGRGEQFF.

Note on this clonotype: A read error may produce the germline difference seen at one junction end. V usage is TRBV20-1 and J usage is TRBJ2-4; 8 bases are shared with TRBD2. The J call may be mistaken, given a closer DNA end match to TRBJ2-7. Per germline, CDR1 DFQATT and CDR2 SNEGSKA (reference sequence). This CDR3 is 14 amino acids long. The CDR3 DNA reads as TGCAGTACTAGAGAAACCACTAGCGGCTACGAGCAGTACTTC. It translates to CSTRETTSGYEQYF.

A remark on this clonotype: A much bigger clone sits one base away, suggesting this may be a read error. The V and J genes are TRBV7-9 and TRBJ2-5; D may match TRBD1 or TRBD2 (5 bases each). V was trimmed by 3 bases and J by 11 bases, leaving 25 bases between them. Germline V gives CDR1 SEHNR, CDR2 FQNEAQ (reference sequence). CDR3 length: 16 amino acids. CDR3 protein: CASSFAGAGSYNEQYF. In nucleotides, the CDR3 is TGTGCCAGCAGCTTTGCCGGGGCGGGTTCCTACAATGAGCAGTACTTC.

For this clonotype: At one boundary the junction diverges from the germline segment, which might be a read error. The genes are TRBV7-2 and TRBJ1-6; TRBD1 matches 9 bases. Germline CDR1 reads SGHTA; CDR2 reads FQGNSA. The CDR3 runs 16 residues. The CDR3 loop reads CASSLDSQGANSPPHF. The CDR3 bases are TGTGCCAGCAGCCTCGATTCACAGGGGGCAAATTCACCCCCCCACTTT.

The sample holds many counts of this clonotype. This chain links TRBV20-1 with TRBJ2-3; TRBD2 agrees at 9 bases. Trimming removed 5 bases from V and 5 bases from J; junction bases left unmatched: 11. Looked up from germline, CDR1 is DFQATT and CDR2 is SNEGSKA (reference sequence). This CDR3 comprises 15 residues. In DNA, the CDR3 is TGCAGTGCTTCCCAAATAGCGGGGGCCCGAGATACGCAGTATTTT. Translating it yields CSASQIAGARDTQYF.

This clonotype was detected only a few times. A clone one base away is much larger, so this may be a read error. The chain combines TRBV27 with TRBJ2-1; D gene uncertain. TRBJ2-7 matches the DNA end more closely, so the J call is doubtful. The CDR3 loop spans 16 amino acids. Looked up from germline, CDR1 is MNHEY and CDR2 is SMNVEV (reference sequence). The CDR3 region is CASRRRGTSSYNEQYF. CDR3 nucleotide sequence: TGTGCCAGCAGACGGAGAGGTACGAGCTCCTACAATGAGCAGTACTTC.

This clonotype is a singleton in its sample. V usage is TRBV20-1 and J usage is TRBJ2-1; TRBD2 matches at 8 bases. The CDR3 spans 16 residues. CDR1 is DFQATT, CDR2 SNEGSKA, per germline (reference sequence). Trimming removed 0 bases from V and 1 base from J; junction bases left unmatched: 5. The CDR3 region is CSARDWAGGSYNEQFF. CDR3 coding DNA: TGCAGTGCTAGAGATTGGGCGGGGGGATCCTACAATGAGCAGTTCTTC.

The V and J genes are TRBV27 and TRBJ2-7; D may be TRBD2 (5 bases). Trimming cost V 10 bases and J 7 bases, with 26 bases left between them. CDR3 length: 15 residues. Germline V gene sequence: CDR1 MNHEY, CDR2 SMNVEV (reference sequence). CDR3 in amino acids: CATSGPFVGIREQYF. Here the CDR3 DNA reads TGTGCCACCTCAGGACCCTTCGTCGGGATTCGGGAGCAGTACTTC.

The rearrangement joins TRBV20-1 to TRBJ1-5, with D tentatively TRBD1 (5 bases). The V gene's germline CDR1 is DFQATT and CDR2 SNEGSKA (reference sequence). The CDR3 sequence is 15 residues long. V lost 1 base, J lost 4 bases, and 14 bases lay in between. As DNA, the CDR3 is TGCAGTGCTAGAGGGCTGGGGCTGAGTAATCAGCCCCAGCATTTT. The encoded protein is CSARGLGLSNQPQHF.

The chain is built from TRBV20-1 and TRBJ1-1; TRBD1 matches at 10 bases. Germline V lookup: CDR1 DFQATT, CDR2 SNEGSKA (reference sequence). There are 15 residues in the CDR3. The junction had 5 bases not matched to a gene; V was cut back by 1 base and J by 3 bases. DNA of the CDR3: TGCAGTGCTAGAGCCCGGACAGGGGGAGACACTGAAGCTTTCTTT. Translating gives CSARARTGGDTEAFF.

This clonotype was seen more than once but under ten times. V usage is TRBV10-3 and J usage is TRBJ1-5, with 10 bases aligning to TRBD1. The V and J ends lost 6 bases and 0 bases, in that order; junction bases with no gene match: 2. This CDR3 has 15 residues. Germline loops: CDR1 ENHRY, CDR2 SYGVKD. In DNA, the CDR3 is TGTGCCATCAGAGGGACAGGGGATAGCAATCAGCCCCAGCATTTT. It codes for CAIRGTGDSNQPQHF.

This clonotype turned up a few times. The rearrangement joins TRBV27 to TRBJ2-2, with 7 bases aligning to TRBD1. J was trimmed by 3 bases and V by 6 bases; bases with no gene match: 10. This CDR3 has 16 residues. Germline V gives CDR1 MNHEY, CDR2 SMNVEV (reference sequence). This chain's CDR3 is CASSINKGADTGELFF. As DNA, the CDR3 is TGTGCCAGCAGCATCAACAAGGGGGCGGACACCGGGGAGCTGTTTTTT.

This clonotype was seen a handful of times. Since a much larger clone is just one base distant, this may be a read error. J is TRBJ2-4 and V is TRBV20-1, with 7 bases matching TRBD2. TRBJ2-5 explains the end of the DNA better; the J call may be wrong. This CDR3 contains 15 residues. Germline CDR1 and CDR2: DFQATT and SNEGSKA (reference sequence). The CDR3 DNA reads as TGCAGTGCTAGAGGACGAGCGGGGCCCGGGGAGACCCAGTACTTC. It translates to CSARGRAGPGETQYF.

V gene TRBV30 combines with J gene TRBJ1-6; D possibly corresponds to TRBD1 (5 bases). Germline V lookup: CDR1 GTSNPN, CDR2 SVGIG (reference sequence). This CDR3 is 14 amino acids long. The ends were cut back, 3 bases at V and 7 bases at J, with 13 bases in the middle. The CDR3 loop reads CAWRVQGQNSPLHF. Here the CDR3 DNA reads TGTGCCTGGAGAGTCCAGGGTCAAAATTCACCCCTCCACTTT. The whole variable domain, filled in from reference TRBV30 and TRBJ1-6, reads SQTIHQWPATLVQPVGSPLSLECTVEGTSNPNLYWYRQAAGRGLQLLFYSVGIGQISSEVPQNLSASRPQDRQFILSSKKLLLSDSGFYLCAWRVQGQNSPLHFGNGTRLTVT.

This clonotype was observed at least ten times. The chain is built from TRBV20-1 and TRBJ2-5; weak D call: TRBD2 (6 bases). V lost 0 bases and J lost 5, with 16 bases in between. Germline CDR1 reads DFQATT; CDR2 reads SNEGSKA (reference sequence). The CDR3 length is 15 residues. CDR3 amino acids: CSARDRVGGLETQYF. CDR3 sequence (DNA): TGCAGTGCTAGAGATCGGGTCGGGGGACTGGAGACCCAGTACTTC.

This clonotype was counted at least ten times. The chain employs TRBV6-5 and TRBJ1-2, with 8 bases fitting TRBD1. Trimming cost V 6 bases and J 4 bases; bases outside gene matches: 7. The CDR3 consists of 14 residues. Germline V gene sequence: CDR1 MNHEY, CDR2 SVGAGI. The CDR3 nucleotides read TGTGCCAGCAGCCCCGGACAGGGTTCCTATGGCTACACCTTC. This translates into CASSPGQGSYGYTF.